What follows are 18 T cell receptor beta chains derived from one specimen sequenced in a study of cytomegalovirus exposure and HLA in healthy donors. With 60 Vbeta and 13 Jbeta primers, the PCR was carried out. Generated by immunoSEQ multiplex PCR, the TCRdb table keeps only in-frame clones and is missing some. The table records 150,000 to 200,000 clones, over 65% of them present only once. What was sequenced was PBMCs. These receptor sequences come from a man aged 35 to 55 in good health and CMV-seropositive.

This clone was found a few times. The J gene is TRBJ2-1, the V gene TRBV13; 13 bases map to TRBD2. The CDR3 is 17 amino acids. V shed 3 bases, J shed 5 bases, and the junction held 7 bases outside the gene matches. Germline V gene lookup returns CDR1 PRHDT and CDR2 FYEKMQ (reference sequence). In DNA, the CDR3 is TGTGCCAGCAGCTTTCGCACTAGCGGGAGGGACCACAATGAGCAGTTCTTC. Translating it yields CASSFRTSGRDHNEQFF.

This chain connects TRBV28 to TRBJ1-4; 7 bases agree with TRBD1. This CDR3 contains 13 residues. After removal of 7 bases from V and 7 bases from J, the junction contained 6 bases not matched to a gene. The germline V gene has CDR1 MDHEN and CDR2 SYDVKM. CDR3 loop: CASTRTGPEKLFF. The CDR3 nucleotides read TGTGCCAGCACGCGGACAGGTCCTGAAAAACTGTTTTTT.

The chain is built from TRBV6-1 and TRBJ1-6, with a weak D call TRBD1 (5 bases). The germline gives CDR1 MNHNS, CDR2 SASEGT. Trimming removed 6 bases from V and 13 bases from J, with 16 bases in between. This CDR3 is 13 amino acids long. CDR3 sequence: CASSVEQAFPLHF. The DNA for the CDR3 is TGTGCCAGCAGCGTTGAACAGGCTTTCCCCCTCCACTTT.

V gene TRBV6-5 combines with J gene TRBJ1-5; no clear D gene. Deletions cut 6 bases from V and 2 bases from J, with 11 bases between. Germline assignment: CDR1 MNHEY and CDR2 SVGAGI. This CDR3 spans 14 amino acids. CDR3 amino acids: CASSINGGNQPQHF. The CDR3 coding sequence is TGTGCCAGCAGCATCAACGGGGGCAATCAGCCCCAGCATTTT.

The V call is TRBV23-1, the J call TRBJ2-7; 8 bases match TRBD2. TRBV23-1 is recorded as an ORF, its role being uncertain. This CDR3 comprises 19 residues. V lost 2 bases to trimming and J lost 0 bases; unmatched junction nucleotides: 15. CDR3: CASSQKQIHERESSYEQYF. The CDR3, as DNA: TGCGCCAGCAGTCAAAAACAGATCCACGAGCGGGAGTCCTCCTACGAGCAGTACTTC.

This clone was recorded a few times. The V and J genes are TRBV19 and TRBJ1-5; D possibly corresponds to TRBD1 (5 bases). Trimming cost V 3 bases and J 2 bases, with 14 bases left between them. From germline, CDR1 is LNHDA and CDR2 SQIVND (reference sequence). There are 16 residues in the CDR3. The chain's CDR3 is CASSISKGSGNQPQHF. For the CDR3, the DNA is TGTGCCAGTAGTATCTCAAAGGGGTCCGGCAATCAGCCCCAGCATTTT.

This clone was seen just once. The chain carries TRBV18 and TRBJ2-7; 8 bases are a match to TRBD1. Trimming cost V 4 bases and J 5 bases; bases outside gene matches: 10. The CDR3 is made up of 15 amino acids. Germline values: CDR1 KGHSH, CDR2 LQKENI. CDR3 residues: CASSHRQGRGHEQYF. DNA for the CDR3: TGTGCCAGCTCACACAGACAGGGGAGAGGTCACGAGCAGTACTTC.

The V gene is TRBV9, the J gene TRBJ1-1, with D tentatively TRBD1 (5 bases). Trimming removed 2 bases from V and 5 bases from J, with 10 bases in between. The CDR3 is 13 amino acids. Per germline, CDR1 SGDLS and CDR2 YYNGEE. For the CDR3, the DNA is TGTGCCAGCAGCGTCCTTCAGGGAACTGAAGCTTTCTTT. Translation gives CASSVLQGTEAFF.

V is TRBV12-2 and J is TRBJ1-2. TRBV12-2 is listed as a pseudogene. The CDR3 totals 18 residues. The CDR3 protein is CASRLATPMIWERYGYTF. The CDR3 DNA is TGTGCAAGTCGCTTAGCGACACCTATGATTTGGGAGAGGTATGGCTACACCTTC.

This clone was observed a handful of times. The rearrangement joins TRBV4-1 to TRBJ2-7; 12 nucleotides agree with TRBD2. Germline V gene lookup returns CDR1 MGHRA and CDR2 YSYEKL. With V trimmed by 1 base and J by 2 bases, 0 bases remained unmatched. The length of the CDR3 is 15 residues. Here the CDR3 reads CASSQGTSGTYEQYF. The DNA of the CDR3 is TGCGCCAGCAGCCAAGGGACTAGCGGGACCTACGAGCAGTACTTC.

This chain uses TRBV6-4 with TRBJ1-3, with TRBD1 matching 7 bases. The V gene end was trimmed by 6 bases and the J gene end by 2 bases; junction bases not matched to a gene: 7. The germline V gene encodes CDR1 MRHNA and CDR2 SNTAGT. There are 15 residues in the CDR3. The CDR3 bases are TGTGCCAGCAGGTTTGACAGGGTAGCTGGAAACACCATATATTTT. Its translation is CASRFDRVAGNTIYF.

V and J are TRBV11-2 and TRBJ2-1; 7 positions match TRBD2. Germline V gene sequence: CDR1 SGHAT, CDR2 FQNNGV. V trimming: 0 bases; J trimming: 9 bases; junction bases outside the gene matches: 2. The CDR3 runs 13 residues. CDR3: CASSLDREGEQFF. For the CDR3, the DNA is TGTGCCAGCAGCTTAGACAGGGAGGGTGAGCAGTTCTTC.

The genes are TRBV18 and TRBJ2-4; the match to TRBD1 covers 9 bases. Germline assignment: CDR1 KGHSH and CDR2 LQKENI. The CDR3 runs to 16 residues. V gave up 1 base and J gave up 1 base; unmatched junction bases: 2. The CDR3 coding sequence is TGTGCCAGCTCACCACAAGGACAGGGGGCCAAAAACATTCAGTACTTC. Translating it yields CASSPQGQGAKNIQYF.

V is TRBV11-2 and J is TRBJ1-6; 9 bases agree with TRBD1. Germline values: CDR1 SGHAT, CDR2 FQNNGV. V trimming: 3 bases; J trimming: 9 bases; junction bases outside the gene matches: 0. The CDR3 has 13 residues. CDR3 DNA: TGTGCCAGCAGCTTGGACAGGGGTTCACCCCTCCACTTT. Its translation is CASSLDRGSPLHF.

J is TRBJ1-5 and V is TRBV27, with D possibly matching TRBD1 (6 bases). CDR3 length equals 15 residues. Germline V CDR1 and CDR2: MNHEY, SMNVEV (reference sequence). The V gene lost 0 bases and the J gene lost 5 bases, with 11 bases spanning the gap. The chain's CDR3 is CASSLSRGSDQPQHF. CDR3 coding DNA: TGTGCCAGCAGTTTATCGAGGGGGAGCGATCAGCCCCAGCATTTT.

The rearrangement joins TRBV5-8 to TRBJ2-3; 8 bases fit TRBD1. Unmatched junction bases numbered 14, after V lost 2 bases and J lost 6 bases. There are 17 residues in the CDR3. Germline V lookup: CDR1 SGHTS, CDR2 YDEGEE. The CDR3, as DNA: TGTGCCAGCAGCTTAGAGACCCAGGGGGCGGTGGAGGATACGCAGTATTTT. It yields the protein CASSLETQGAVEDTQYF.

The V gene is TRBV14, the J gene TRBJ2-5; possibly TRBD1 for D (5 bases). The germline gives CDR1 SGHDN, CDR2 FVKESK. The V end lost 6 bases, the J end lost 0 bases, and 14 bases lay between the germline ends. CDR3 length: 15 amino acids. CDR3 DNA: TGTGCCAGCAGTCCTCGGACATCGTACCAAGAGACCCAGTACTTC. Protein product: CASSPRTSYQETQYF.

The V gene is TRBV6-6, the J gene TRBJ2-1, with 14 bases aligning to TRBD2. The CDR3 spans 14 residues. The V gene's germline CDR1 is MNHNY and CDR2 SVGAGI (reference sequence). The ends lost 6 bases at V and 10 bases at J; junction bases unmatched: 5. The CDR3, as DNA: TGTGCCAGCAGCTGGACTAGCGGGGGGCCGGAGCAGTTCTTC. Residues: CASSWTSGGPEQFF.